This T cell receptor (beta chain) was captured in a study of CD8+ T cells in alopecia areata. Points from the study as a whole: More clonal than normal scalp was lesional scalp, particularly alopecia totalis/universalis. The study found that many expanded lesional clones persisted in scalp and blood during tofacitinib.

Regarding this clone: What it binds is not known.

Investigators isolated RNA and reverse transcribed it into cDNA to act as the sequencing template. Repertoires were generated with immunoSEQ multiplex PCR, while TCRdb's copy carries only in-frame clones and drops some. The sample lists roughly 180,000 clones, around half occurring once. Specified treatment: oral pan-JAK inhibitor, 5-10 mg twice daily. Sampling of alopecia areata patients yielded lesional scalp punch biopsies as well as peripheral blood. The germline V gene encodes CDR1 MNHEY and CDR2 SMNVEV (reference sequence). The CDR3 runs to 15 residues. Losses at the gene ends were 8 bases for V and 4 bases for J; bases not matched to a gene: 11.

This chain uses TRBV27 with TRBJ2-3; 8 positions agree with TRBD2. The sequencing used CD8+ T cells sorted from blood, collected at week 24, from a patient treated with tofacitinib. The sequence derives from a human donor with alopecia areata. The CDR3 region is CASGAGTSLPDTQYF. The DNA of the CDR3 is TGTGCCAGCGGAGCCGGGACTAGTCTGCCAGATACGCAGTATTTT.